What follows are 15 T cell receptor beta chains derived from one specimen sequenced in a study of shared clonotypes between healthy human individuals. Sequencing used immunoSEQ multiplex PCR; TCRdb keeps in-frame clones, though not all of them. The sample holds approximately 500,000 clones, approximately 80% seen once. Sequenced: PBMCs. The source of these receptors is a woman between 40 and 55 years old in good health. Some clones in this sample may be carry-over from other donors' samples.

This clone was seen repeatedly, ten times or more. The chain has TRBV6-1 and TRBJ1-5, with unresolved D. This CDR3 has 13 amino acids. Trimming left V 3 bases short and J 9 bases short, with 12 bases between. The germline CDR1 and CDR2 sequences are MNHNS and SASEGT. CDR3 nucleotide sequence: TGTGCCAGCAGTGATGGGGTGCTGGGGCCCCAGCATTTT. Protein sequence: CASSDGVLGPQHF.

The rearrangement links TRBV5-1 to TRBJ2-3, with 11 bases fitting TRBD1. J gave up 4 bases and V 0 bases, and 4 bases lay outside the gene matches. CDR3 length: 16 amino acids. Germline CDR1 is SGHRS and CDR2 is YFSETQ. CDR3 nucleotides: TGCGCCAGCAGCTTGGCTGGGGGACAGGGGGCAGATACGCAGTATTTT. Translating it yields CASSLAGGQGADTQYF.

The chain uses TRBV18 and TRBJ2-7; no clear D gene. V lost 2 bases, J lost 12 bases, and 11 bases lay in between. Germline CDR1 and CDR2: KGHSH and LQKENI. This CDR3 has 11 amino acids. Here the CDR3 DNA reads TGTGCCAGCTCACCAGGGGATCTGTGGTACTTC. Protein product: CASSPGDLWYF.

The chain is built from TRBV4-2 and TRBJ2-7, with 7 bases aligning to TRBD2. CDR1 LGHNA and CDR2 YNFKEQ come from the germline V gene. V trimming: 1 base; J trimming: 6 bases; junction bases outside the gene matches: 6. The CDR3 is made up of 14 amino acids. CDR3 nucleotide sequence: TGTGCCAGCAGCCAAGCGGCGGGAGAGTTCGAGCAGTACTTC. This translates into CASSQAAGEFEQYF.

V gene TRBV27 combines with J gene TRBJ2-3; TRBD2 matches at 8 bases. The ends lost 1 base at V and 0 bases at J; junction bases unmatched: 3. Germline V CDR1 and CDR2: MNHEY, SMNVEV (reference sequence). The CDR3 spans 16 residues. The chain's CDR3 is CASSLFPSGSTDTQYF. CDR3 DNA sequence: TGTGCCAGCAGTTTATTCCCTAGCGGGAGCACAGATACGCAGTATTTT.

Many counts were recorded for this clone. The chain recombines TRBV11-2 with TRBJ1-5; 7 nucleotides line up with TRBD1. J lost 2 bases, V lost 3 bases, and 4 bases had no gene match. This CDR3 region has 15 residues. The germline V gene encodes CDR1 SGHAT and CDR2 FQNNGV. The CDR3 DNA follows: TGTGCCAGCAGCTTTGACAGGGATGGCAATCAGCCCCAGCATTTT. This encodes CASSFDRDGNQPQHF.

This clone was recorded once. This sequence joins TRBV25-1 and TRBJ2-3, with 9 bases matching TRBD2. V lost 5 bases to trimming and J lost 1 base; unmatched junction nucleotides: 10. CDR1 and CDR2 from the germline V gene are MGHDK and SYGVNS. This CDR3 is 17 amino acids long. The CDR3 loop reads CASSTLLAGRGTDTQYF. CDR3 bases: TGTGCCAGCAGTACCCTCCTAGCGGGACGGGGCACAGATACGCAGTATTTT. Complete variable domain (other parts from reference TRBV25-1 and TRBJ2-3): EADIYQTPRYLVIGTGKKITLECSQTMGHDKMYWYQQDPGMELHLIHYSYGVNSTEKGDLSSESTVSRIRTEHFPLTLESARPSHTSQYLCASSTLLAGRGTDTQYFGPGTRLTVL.

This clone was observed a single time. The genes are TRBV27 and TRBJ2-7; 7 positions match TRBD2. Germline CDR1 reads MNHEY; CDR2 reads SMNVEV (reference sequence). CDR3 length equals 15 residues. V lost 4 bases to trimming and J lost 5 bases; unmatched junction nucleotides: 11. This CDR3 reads CASSYEGGRWNEQYF. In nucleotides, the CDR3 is TGTGCCAGCAGTTACGAGGGCGGGAGATGGAACGAGCAGTACTTC.

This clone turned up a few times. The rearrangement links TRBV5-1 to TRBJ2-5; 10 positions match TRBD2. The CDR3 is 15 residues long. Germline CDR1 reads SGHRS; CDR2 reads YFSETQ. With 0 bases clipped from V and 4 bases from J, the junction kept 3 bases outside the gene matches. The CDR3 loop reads CASSLGLAGVETQYF. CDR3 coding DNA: TGCGCCAGCAGCTTGGGTCTAGCGGGAGTAGAGACCCAGTACTTC.

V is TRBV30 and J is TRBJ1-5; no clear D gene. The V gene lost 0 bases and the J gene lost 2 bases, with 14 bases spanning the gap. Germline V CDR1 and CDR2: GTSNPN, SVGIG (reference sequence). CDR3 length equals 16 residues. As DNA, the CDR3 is TGTGCCTGGAGTGTACCTGTGACCGGTGGCAATCAGCCCCAGCATTTT. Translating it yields CAWSVPVTGGNQPQHF.

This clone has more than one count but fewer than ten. CDR3 protein: CASSLDSPDTDTQYF. The CDR3 coding sequence is TGCGCCAGCAGCTTGGACTCTCCGGACACAGATACGCAGTATTTT. V and J are TRBV5-1 and TRBJ2-3; D is undetermined. The germline CDR1 and CDR2 sequences are SGHRS and YFSETQ. CDR3 size: 15 residues. V was clipped by 0 bases and J by 2 bases, with 10 bases between them. Supplemented by reference TRBV5-1 and TRBJ2-3, the full variable domain reads KAGVTQTPRYLIKTRGQQVTLSCSPISGHRSVSWYQQTPGQGLQFLFEYFSETQRNKGNFPGRFSGRQFSNSRSEMNVSTLELGDSALYLCASSLDSPDTDTQYFGPGTRLTVL.

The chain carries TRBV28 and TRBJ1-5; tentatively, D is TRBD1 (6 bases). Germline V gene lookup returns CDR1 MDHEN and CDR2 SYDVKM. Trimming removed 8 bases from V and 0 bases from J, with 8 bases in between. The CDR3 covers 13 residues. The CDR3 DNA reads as TGTGCCAGCCAGGGGTATAGCAATCAGCCCCAGCATTTT. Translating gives CASQGYSNQPQHF.

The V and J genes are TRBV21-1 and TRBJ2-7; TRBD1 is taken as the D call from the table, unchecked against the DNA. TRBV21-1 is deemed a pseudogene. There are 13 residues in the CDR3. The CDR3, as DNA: TGTGCCAGCAGCAAAGCCACAGGGTCCGAGCAGTACTTC. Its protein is CASSKATGSEQYF.

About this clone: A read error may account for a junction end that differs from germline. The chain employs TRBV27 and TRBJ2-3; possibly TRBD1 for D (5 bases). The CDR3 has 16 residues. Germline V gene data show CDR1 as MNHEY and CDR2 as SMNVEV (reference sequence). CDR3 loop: CDSSLTGAPPTDTQYF. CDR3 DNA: TGTGACAGCAGTTTAACTGGGGCCCCCCCCACAGATACGCAGTATTTT.

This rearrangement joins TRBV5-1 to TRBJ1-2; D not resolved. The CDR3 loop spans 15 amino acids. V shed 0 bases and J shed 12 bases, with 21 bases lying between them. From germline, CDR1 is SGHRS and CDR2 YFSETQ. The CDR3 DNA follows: TGCGCCAGCAGCTTGGCGGGGAGGTCGGTATATAGCCACACCTTC. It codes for CASSLAGRSVYSHTF.